A selection of T cell receptor beta chains follows, all from one sample in a study of PD-L1 blockade in urothelial cancer. Profiling relied on immunoSEQ multiplex PCR, and the TCRdb table lists in-frame clones only, not all of them. The sample carries tens of thousands of clones, 90% recorded once. Source: PBMCs, taken around atezolizumab (anti-PD-L1) treatment. These receptors came from a man between 60 and 75 years old with urothelial cancer. The CDR3 runs from the conserved cysteine through the conserved F or W. D genes are given only for firm matches. Clone size, where shown, is once, few, many, or a class for clones that have expanded.

>TRBD1|NA|TRBV7-2|TRBJ1-1
TGTGCCAGCAGCGCGGGACAGGGGATCACTGAAGCTTTCTTT
CASSAGQGITEAFF
>TRBD2|NA|TRBV7-2|TRBJ2-2
TGTGCCAGCAGAAGCGGGGTCGGCGGGGAGCTGTTTTTT
CASRSGVGGELFF
>TRBD2|NA|TRBV7-3|TRBJ2-3
TGTGCCAGCAGCCCCCGGGGGAGGAGCGGGGGGGACACAGATACGCAGTATTTT
CASSPRGRSGGDTDTQYF
>TRBD2|NA|TRBV28|TRBJ2-1
TGTGCCAGCAGTTCAGCGGGAGTGAGCTACAATGAGCAGTTCTTC
CASSSAGVSYNEQFF
>NA|NA|TRBV19|TRBJ2-5
TGTGCCAGTAGTATCGGACGAGCGGATACTCAAGAGACCCAGTACTTC
CASSIGRADTQETQYF
>TRBD2|NA|TRBV28|TRBJ2-5
TGTGCCAGCAGCCTTACTAGCGGGAGACTCTTTGAGACCCAGTACTTC
CASSLTSGRLFETQYF
>NA|NA|TRBV4-3|TRBJ2-5
TGCGCCAGCAGCCAAGCGGGGATGAGGGAGACCCAGTACTTC
CASSQAGMRETQYF
>NA|NA|TRBV7-9|TRBJ2-1
TGTGCCAGCAGCTTAGCGGGAGCTCGCTACAATGAGCAGTTCTTC
CASSLAGARYNEQFF
>TRBD2|NA|TRBV9|TRBJ2-7
TGTGCCAGCAGCACAACTAGCGGGAGCTACGAGCAGTACTTC
CASSTTSGSYEQYF
>NA|once|TRBV4-3|TRBJ1-1
TGCGCCAGCAGCCACACGGGGAGACCCAGGGGTGAAGCTTTCTTT
CASSHTGRPRGEAFF
>NA|NA|TRBV30|TRBJ1-3
TGTGCCTGGAGTGTATCGAGCTCTGGAAACACCATATATTTT
CAWSVSSSGNTIYF
>TRBD2|NA|TRBV11-2|TRBJ2-5
TGTGCCAGCACGGGGGGGCGGGAGGGTCTAGAGACCCAGTACTTC
CASTGGREGLETQYF
>TRBD1|once|TRBV23-1|TRBJ1-5
TGCGCCAGCAGTCCAGACAGGGGAGATCAGCCCCAGCATTTT
CASSPDRGDQPQHF
>TRBD1|NA|TRBV5-1|TRBJ1-1
TGCGCCAGCAGCTCAGACAGGGTCAACACTGAAGCTTTCTTT
CASSSDRVNTEAFF
>TRBD1|NA|TRBV9|TRBJ1-2
TGTGCCAGCAGCGTAGACAGGGGGCTCTATGGCTACACCTTC
CASSVDRGLYGYTF
>TRBD2|NA|TRBV19|TRBJ2-5
TGTGCCAGTAGTATAGTAGGCCTAGCGGGGGCTCACCAAGAGACCCAGTACTTC
CASSIVGLAGAHQETQYF